This TCR beta chain was observed in a study of monozygotic twins with cystic fibrosis (dated by TCRdb to the early 2020s). General notes on the study: Barcoded libraries were prepared with about 15 PCR cycles from three micrograms of fragmented DNA. Data for three of the twin pairs had previously been reported in another context. TCR beta repertoires were compared within and between 16 monozygotic twin pairs with cystic fibrosis so that genetic influence on V and J gene usage could be assessed. The cohort included ten female and six male twin pairs, mostly children and adolescents, aged 2.0 to 36.4 years with a median of 9.1 years. On the day of blood sampling, twins were ranked among more than 850 cohort participants for weight-for-height and for FEVPerc (FEV1 disease centile).

With regard to this clone: Which antigen it targets is not known. It has no much larger one-base neighbor in the sample; base qualities were not kept.

What the authors observed across the whole study: Sharing of nucleotide-identical clonotypes was significantly greater within monozygotic CF twin pairs than between unrelated CF individuals (P = 0.000026, Mann-Whitney). The greatest similarity to the co-twin was observed for V gene usage in 13 of 16 pairs and for J usage in 8 of 16 pairs, which suggested genetic constraints. Simpson clonality tended to be low (median roughly 0.0098), which suggests a naive-dominated repertoire, although clonality was higher in the most severely affected patients. No association turned up between shared CDR3 numbers and age, concordance or disease severity, and the cohort was small.

The CDR3, cysteine through phenylalanine, is 14 amino acids long. Of all the DNA, just the CDR3 is kept, 42 bases in frame from base 1. CDR1 and CDR2 were assigned from the germline V gene as SGHTA and FQGNSA. Deletion took 2 bases off V and 7 bases off J, with a span of 9 bases between the germline ends. TCR beta CDR3 regions were amplified by multiplex PCR using the immunoSEQ immune profiling system, following the manufacturer's instructions. An Illumina NextSeq system was used to carry out the sequencing. Regarding the original processing steps: Sequence data were processed on the immunoSEQ Analyzer platform, and clonality was calculated as the square root of Simpson's index of productive rearrangements. V and J usage similarity was measured by Jensen-Shannon distance, and CDR3 generation probabilities were computed with OLGA. Shared CDR3 sequences were searched in the immuneACCESS database (August 2020) and in VDJdb (December 2020). Imported from immuneACCESS, the table was reduced by TCRdb to in-frame sequences with V and J called. These copies leave out some clones; in studies compared against another copy, an unresolved V gene accounts for under half, and the cause of the remainder is not known. V, J and clone size derive from that table, while D and trimming were established from the DNA sequence. Here the sample has 30,000 to 45,000 clones; under 90% occur a single time. The ten largest clones add up to roughly 1.5% of the sample.

The twin pairs came from the European Cystic Fibrosis Twin and Sibling Study Cohort, a cohort that recruited patients from over 150 CF clinics across 14 European countries. Zygosity and CFTR genotype were verified in-house, with zygosity tested by multiplex PCR of nine short tandem repeat loci. Peripheral blood was taken from each twin, and clinical parameters were recorded on the day of blood sampling. Genomic DNA was isolated from peripheral blood cells with phenol/chloroform and kept in TE buffer at 4 degrees C. The material sequenced was blood. The chain joins TRBV7-2 to TRBJ1-6; perhaps TRBD1 is the D gene, with 5 bases matching. The receptor was isolated from a girl aged 2-9 years with cystic fibrosis. The DNA sequence is as follows: TGTGCCAGCAGCTTATTTGAGGGGAATTCACCCCTCCACTTT. It is translated as CASSLFEGNSPLHF.